Below, one T cell receptor beta chain is given with its context. The data were taken from a study of T cell changes during pregnancy in multiple sclerosis. Measured with immunoSEQ multiplex PCR; TCRdb has only the in-frame clones, and not every one. Of under 55,000 clones in the sample, roughly nine tenths were seen once. Germline V CDR1 and CDR2: SGHNT, YYREEE (reference sequence). The J segment lost 1 base and the V segment lost 1 base, leaving 9 bases of the junction unmatched. The CDR3 loop spans 18 amino acids. This sequence joins TRBV5-4 and TRBJ2-7; 12 bases fit TRBD2. The receptor was derived from a female donor with multiple sclerosis, enrolled in a pregnancy study. The sample was CD8+ T cells from peripheral blood mononuclear cells, taken after pregnancy. The CDR3 sequence: CASSLKLLTSGGSYEQYF. In nucleotides, the CDR3 is TGTGCCAGCAGCTTGAAACTCCTCACTAGCGGGGGGTCCTACGAGCAGTACTTC.